The following is a T cell receptor (beta chain) sequence with its context. In the naive CD8 group, cells lacked CD45RO and were positively selected for CCR7, so terminally differentiated effector memory CD45RA+ cells were left out. Each sample came from a Caucasian adult donor living in Nashville, Tennessee. Authors' methods: ImmunoSEQ output lacked quality scores and full-length reads, limiting matched filtering. TCRdb keeps only in-frame clones here, not all; method: immunoSEQ multiplex PCR. D and trimming were read from the DNA, whereas the V and J calls and clone size are those reported in that table. Of over 2 million clones listed, 85% to 95% are singletons. CDR3 length equals 17 residues. The germline CDR1 and CDR2 sequences are LGHNA and YSLEER. V was pared by 0 bases and J by 6 bases, with 10 bases of the junction left unmatched. This sample was taken from a study of shared clonotypes between healthy human individuals. Study-wide context: Samples came from a couple of female and a few male donors aged 18 to 49.

The sample taken for sequencing was naive CD8+ T cells sorted from blood. This receptor was identified in a man aged 18 to 35 in good health. The chain uses TRBV4-3 and TRBJ2-1; 8 positions match TRBD2. The CDR3 is CASSQETLAETTNEQFF. CDR3 sequence (DNA): TGCGCCAGCAGCCAAGAAACACTAGCGGAGACGACCAATGAGCAGTTCTTC.